Presented here are 17 T cell receptor beta chains from one specimen sequenced in a study of CD8 T cells in Susac syndrome. Reverse transcription of roughly 0.5 to 1 ug RNA used random hexamers. One entry per CDR3 protein results from TCRdb running MiXCR on the immunoSEQ multiplex PCR reads. The top ten clones hold 0.06% to 0.08% of a sample with hundreds of thousands of distinct CDR3 sequences, 90% to 95% of them seen once. The specimen sequenced was CD4+ T cells from PBMCs. These TCRs come from a human donor with multiple sclerosis.

The chain couples TRBV3-1 to TRBJ2-1, with 7 bases matching TRBD2. The CDR3 consists of 14 residues. J gave up 8 bases and V 6 bases, and 10 bases lay outside the gene matches. Germline CDR1 reads LGHDT; CDR2 reads YNNKEL (reference sequence). CDR3: CASRQRSAGDEQFF. CDR3 DNA sequence: TGTGCCAGCAGGCAAAGGAGCGCGGGGGATGAGCAGTTCTTC.

Here the CDR3 reads CASSTARNYEQYF. CDR3 nucleotides: TGTGCCAGCAGCACCGCTCGGAACTACGAGCAGTACTTC. The chain combines TRBV7-6 with TRBJ2-7; D unresolved. This CDR3 is 13 amino acids long. V was pared by 5 bases and J by 3 bases, with 11 bases between. Per the germline V gene, CDR1 is SGHVS and CDR2 is FNYEAQ.

The chain uses TRBV7-9 and TRBJ2-3, with 9 positions matching TRBD2. Germline loops: CDR1 SEHNR, CDR2 FQNEAQ (reference sequence). Trimming cost V 4 bases and J 6 bases; bases outside gene matches: 8. CDR3 length equals 15 residues. The CDR3, as DNA: TGTGCCAGCAGCTCTACTAGCGGGTCGTGGGATACGCAGTATTTT. It is translated as CASSSTSGSWDTQYF. The full variable domain, rest sourced from reference TRBV7-9 and TRBJ2-3, is DTGVSQNPRHKITKRGQNVTFRCDPISEHNRLYWYRQTLGQGPEFLTYFQNEAQLEKSRLLSDRFSAERPKGSFSTLEIQRTEQGDSAMYLCASSSTSGSWDTQYFGPGTRLTVL.

This chain uses TRBV12-3 or TRBV12-4 with TRBJ2-7, with TRBD2 as a possible D gene (7 bases). There are 15 residues in the CDR3. The germline V and J ends were trimmed by 7 bases and 10 bases, with 26 bases remaining between them. The CDR3 DNA reads as TGTGCCAGCACAAAATGGGGGGGGGCGCTCACCCATCAGTACTTC. This gives the protein CASTKWGGALTHQYF.

The J gene is TRBJ1-2, the V gene TRBV19; maybe TRBD1 (5 bases). CDR1 is LNHDA and CDR2 is SQIVND in the germline V gene (reference sequence). Trimming cost V 6 bases and J 6 bases, with 11 bases left between them. This CDR3 spans 12 amino acids. CDR3 sequence reads: CASSQRGDGYTF. The CDR3 DNA follows: TGTGCCAGTAGCCAGAGGGGCGATGGCTACACCTTC.

This chain uses TRBV20-1 with TRBJ2-5, with 12 positions matching TRBD2. Trimming removed 5 bases from V and 5 bases from J; junction bases left unmatched: 6. Germline CDR1 and CDR2: DFQATT and SNEGSKA (reference sequence). This CDR3 comprises 14 residues. As DNA, the CDR3 is TGCAGTGCTCCCCTAGCGGGGGGGGCGGAGACCCAGTACTTC. Protein: CSAPLAGGAETQYF.

This clonotype was seen only a few times. This chain connects TRBV5-1 to TRBJ2-7, with TRBD2 matching 7 bases. CDR3 length equals 15 residues. The J segment lost 2 bases and the V segment lost 3 bases, leaving 8 bases of the junction unmatched. Germline V gives CDR1 SGHRS, CDR2 YFSETQ. The CDR3 region is CASSWSGTNAYEQYF. The CDR3 nucleotides are TGCGCCAGCAGCTGGTCCGGGACTAATGCCTACGAGCAGTACTTC.

The table lists this clonotype with a count of one. V and J are TRBV29-1 and TRBJ1-1; no firm D call. V lost 7 bases and J 1 base, leaving 10 bases between the germline ends. This CDR3 comprises 12 residues. The germline V gene encodes CDR1 SQVTM and CDR2 ANQGSEA. As DNA, the CDR3 is TGCAGCGCCGTACTCACGAACACTGAAGCTTTCTTT. This encodes CSAVLTNTEAFF.

The CDR3 DNA reads TGTGCCAGCAGTTTTTGGAAGGGCTCCGGGGAGCTGTTTTTT. Translated: CASSFWKGSGELFF. The chain carries TRBV12-3 or TRBV12-4 and TRBJ2-2; no reliable D call. Trimming stripped 3 bases from V and 6 bases from J, with 11 bases between. The CDR3 is made up of 14 amino acids.

The chain recombines TRBV4-1 with TRBJ1-3, with 9 bases that match TRBD1. The germline gives CDR1 MGHRA, CDR2 YSYEKL. After removal of 4 bases from V and 0 bases from J, the junction contained 4 bases not matched to a gene. The CDR3 is made up of 16 amino acids. Written as DNA, the CDR3 is TGCGCCAGCAGCCCACCGGACAGGGGCTCTGGAAACACCATATATTTT. Translation gives CASSPPDRGSGNTIYF.

This sequence joins TRBV20-1 and TRBJ2-4; D possibly uses TRBD1 or TRBD2 (5 bases each). V was pared by 5 bases and J by 6 bases, with 17 bases between. CDR3 length: 14 residues. CDR1 and CDR2 from the germline V gene are DFQATT and SNEGSKA (reference sequence). As DNA, the CDR3 is TGCAGTGCTCCCCCACCGGGACCGGGAAACATTCAGTACTTC. It is translated as CSAPPPGPGNIQYF.

This rearrangement joins TRBV4-1 to TRBJ2-3; unclear D gene. Trimming cost V 2 bases and J 4 bases, with 10 bases left between them. Germline V gene data show CDR1 as MGHRA and CDR2 as YSYEKL. The CDR3 is 14 amino acids. CDR3 residues: CASSQTVGPDTQYF. As DNA, the CDR3 is TGCGCCAGCAGCCAAACGGTGGGCCCAGATACGCAGTATTTT.

This clonotype was recorded a few times. The chain is built from TRBV11-2 and TRBJ1-5; D gene unclear. The CDR3 covers 13 residues. V lost 5 bases and J lost 3, with 8 bases in between. Germline-derived CDR1 and CDR2 are SGHAT and FQNNGV. CDR3 sequence: CASSPGFNQPQHF. The CDR3 DNA sequence: TGTGCCAGCAGCCCCGGGTTCAATCAGCCCCAGCATTTT.

V gene TRBV2 combines with J gene TRBJ2-5; D gene unclear. The ends were cut back, 2 bases at V and 4 bases at J, with 11 bases in the middle. This CDR3 is 14 amino acids long. Germline CDR1 reads SNHLY; CDR2 reads FYNNEI. CDR3: CASSESGNGETQYF. The CDR3 bases are TGTGCCAGCAGTGAAAGTGGGAATGGAGAGACCCAGTACTTC. Supplemented by reference TRBV2 and TRBJ2-5, the full variable domain reads EPEVTQTPSHQVTQMGQEVILRCVPISNHLYFYWYRQILGQKVEFLVSFYNNEISEKSEIFDDQFSVERPDGSNFTLKIRSTKLEDSAMYFCASSESGNGETQYFGPGTRLLVL.

The V and J genes are TRBV7-8 and TRBJ2-2; 11 nucleotides agree with TRBD1. V dropped 3 bases and J dropped 5; count of bases not matched to a gene: 2. The V gene's germline CDR1 is SGHVS and CDR2 FQNEAQ. The CDR3 is 15 amino acids. The CDR3 nucleotides read TGTGCCAGCAGCTTGGGACAGGGGGGAACCGGGGAGCTGTTTTTT. This encodes CASSLGQGGTGELFF.

This rearrangement joins TRBV20-1 to TRBJ2-1, with 9 bases matching TRBD1. The CDR3 runs to 16 residues. V dropped 6 bases and J dropped 2; count of bases not matched to a gene: 11. The V gene's germline CDR1 is DFQATT and CDR2 SNEGSKA (reference sequence). In DNA form, the CDR3 reads TGCAGTGCGGACCCAGGGACAGGGAATACCTACAATGAGCAGTTCTTC. Its protein is CSADPGTGNTYNEQFF.

J is TRBJ1-1 and V is TRBV5-4; tentatively, D is TRBD1 (5 bases). Looked up from germline, CDR1 is SGHNT and CDR2 is YYREEE (reference sequence). V was clipped by 6 bases and J by 0 bases, with 15 bases between them. CDR3 size: 15 residues. The chain's CDR3 is CASTPRGGMNTEAFF. The CDR3 bases are TGTGCCAGCACCCCGAGGGGCGGAATGAACACTGAAGCTTTCTTT. The whole variable domain, filled in from reference TRBV5-4 and TRBJ1-1, reads ETGVTQSPTHLIKTRGQQVTLRCSSQSGHNTVSWYQQALGQGPQFIFQYYREEENGRGNFPPRFSGLQFPNYSSELNVNALELDDSALYLCASTPRGGMNTEAFFGQGTRLTVV.